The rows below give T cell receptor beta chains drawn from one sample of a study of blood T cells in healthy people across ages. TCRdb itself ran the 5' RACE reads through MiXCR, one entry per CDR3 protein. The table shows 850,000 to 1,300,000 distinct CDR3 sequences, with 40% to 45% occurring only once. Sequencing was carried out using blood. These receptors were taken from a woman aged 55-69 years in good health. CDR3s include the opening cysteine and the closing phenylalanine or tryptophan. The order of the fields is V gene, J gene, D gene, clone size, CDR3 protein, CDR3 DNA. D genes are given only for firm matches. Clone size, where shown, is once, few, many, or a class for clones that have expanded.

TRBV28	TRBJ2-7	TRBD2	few	CASPPSGTAPYEQYF	TGTGCCAGCCCCCCGAGCGGGACTGCACCCTACGAGCAGTACTTC
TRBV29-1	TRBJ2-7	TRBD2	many	CSVEAPTSGSYEQYF	TGCAGCGTTGAAGCCCCGACTAGCGGTTCCTACGAGCAGTACTTC
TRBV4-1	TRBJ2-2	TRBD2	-	CASSQDRAGGGGELFF	TGCGCCAGCAGCCAAGATCGGGCGGGAGGCGGCGGGGAGCTGTTTTTT
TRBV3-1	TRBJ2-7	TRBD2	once	CASSQDLKRETYEQYF	TGTGCCAGCAGCCAAGACCTTAAGCGGGAGACATACGAGCAGTACTTC
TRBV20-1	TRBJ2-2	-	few	CSARDTRVSTGELFF	TGCAGTGCTAGGGACACCCGAGTTAGCACCGGGGAGCTGTTTTTT
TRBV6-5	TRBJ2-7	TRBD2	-	CASSYTSGDSYEQYF	TGTGCCAGCAGTTACACTAGCGGGGACTCCTACGAGCAGTACTTC
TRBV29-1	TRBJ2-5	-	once	CSVTGETQYF	TGCAGCGTGACGGGAGAGACCCAGTACTTC
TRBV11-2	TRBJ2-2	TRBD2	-	CASSLAGGVKTGELFF	TGTGCCAGCAGCCTCGCGGGGGGAGTAAAGACCGGGGAGCTGTTTTTT
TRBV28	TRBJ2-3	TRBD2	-	CASSLWPGGQYF	TGTGCCAGCAGTTTATGGCCGGGGGGGCAGTATTTT
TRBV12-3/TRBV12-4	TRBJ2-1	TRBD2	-	CASRLAAPYNEQFF	TGTGCCAGCAGACTAGCGGCGCCCTACAATGAGCAGTTCTTC
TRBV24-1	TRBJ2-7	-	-	CATEAQRGYEQYF	TGTGCCACCGAGGCCCAAAGGGGCTACGAGCAGTACTTC
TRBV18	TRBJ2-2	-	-	CASSPYGTDTGELFF	TGTGCCAGCTCACCATACGGGACTGACACCGGGGAGCTGTTTTTT
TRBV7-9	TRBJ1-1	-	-	CASSSPGDPIGAFF	TGTGCCAGCAGTTCCCCGGGGGACCCGATCGGAGCTTTCTTT
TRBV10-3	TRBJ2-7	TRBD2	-	CAISSSGSSYEQYF	TGTGCCATCAGCTCTAGCGGAAGCTCCTACGAGCAGTACTTC
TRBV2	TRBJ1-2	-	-	CASSPGREGYTF	TGTGCCAGCAGTCCAGGGAGAGAAGGCTACACCTTC
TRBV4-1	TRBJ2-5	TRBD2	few	CASSQVGGLAGLYF	TGCGCCAGCAGCCAAGTGGGGGGGCTAGCGGGACTGTACTTC
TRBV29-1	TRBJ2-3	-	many	CSAAGYTDTQYF	TGCAGCGCGGCGGGGTACACAGATACGCAGTATTTT
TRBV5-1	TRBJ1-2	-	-	CASSPRGHRGYTF	TGCGCCAGCAGCCCCCGGGGGCATCGTGGCTACACCTTC
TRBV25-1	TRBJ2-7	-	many	CASSGSGTLYEQYF	TGTGCCAGCAGTGGGTCCGGGACACTCTACGAGCAGTACTTC
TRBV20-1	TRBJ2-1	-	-	CSADARGGEQFF	TGCAGTGCCGACGCTAGGGGGGGTGAGCAGTTCTTC
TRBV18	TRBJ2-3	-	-	CASSPPESTDTQYF	TGTGCCAGCTCACCACCCGAGTCTACAGATACGCAGTATTTT
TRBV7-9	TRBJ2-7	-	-	CASSPRSRAYEQYF	TGTGCCAGCAGCCCACGTAGCAGGGCCTACGAGCAGTACTTC
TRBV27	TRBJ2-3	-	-	CASRVGAGDYTDTQYF	TGTGCCAGCAGGGTTGGGGCAGGGGATTACACAGATACGCAGTATTTT
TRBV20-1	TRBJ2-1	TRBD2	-	CSARDKAGGLYNEQFF	TGCAGTGCTAGAGATAAAGCGGGAGGGCTTTACAATGAGCAGTTTTTC
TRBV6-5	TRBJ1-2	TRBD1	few	CASSYGTGEGYTF	TGTGCCAGCAGTTACGGGACAGGGGAAGGCTACACCTTC
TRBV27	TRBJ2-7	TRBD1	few	CASSFGRGFYEQYF	TGTGCCAGCAGTTTCGGCAGGGGGTTTTACGAGCAGTACTTC
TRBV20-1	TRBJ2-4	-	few	CSARDPSGGFIQYF	TGCAGTGCTAGAGATCCGTCAGGGGGGTTCATTCAGTACTTC
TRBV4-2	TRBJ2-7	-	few	CASRDRAGHPLYEQYF	TGTGCCAGCAGGGATAGGGCGGGACACCCACTCTACGAGCAGTACTTC
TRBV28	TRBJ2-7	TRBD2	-	CASNSGITSYEQYF	TGTGCCAGCAATAGCGGGATAACCTCCTACGAGCAGTACTTC
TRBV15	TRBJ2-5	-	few	CATSRRSGAVGFQETQYF	TGTGCCACCAGCAGAAGATCGGGGGCGGTGGGATTCCAAGAGACCCAGTACTTC
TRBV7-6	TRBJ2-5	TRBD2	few	CASSFGGGRTQYF	TGTGCCAGCAGCTTTGGGGGGGGACGGACCCAGTACTTC